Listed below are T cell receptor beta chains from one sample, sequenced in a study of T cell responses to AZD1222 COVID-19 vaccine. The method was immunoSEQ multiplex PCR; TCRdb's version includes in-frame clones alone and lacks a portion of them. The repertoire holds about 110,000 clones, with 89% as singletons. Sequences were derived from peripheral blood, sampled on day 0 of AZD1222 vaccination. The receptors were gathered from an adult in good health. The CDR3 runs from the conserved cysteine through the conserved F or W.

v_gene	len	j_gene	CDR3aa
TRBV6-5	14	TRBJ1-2	CASINLGGKYGYTF
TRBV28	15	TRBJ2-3	CASSFGGAEADTQYF
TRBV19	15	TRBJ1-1	CASSIGGQPNTEAFF
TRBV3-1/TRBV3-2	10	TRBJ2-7	CAKGGDEQYF
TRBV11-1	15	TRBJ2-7	CASSLLAGGQSEQYF
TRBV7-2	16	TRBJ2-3	CASSPDLAGGWVSQYF
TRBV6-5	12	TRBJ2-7	CASSPSSYEQYF
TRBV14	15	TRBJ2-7	CASSTKRDFPYEQYF
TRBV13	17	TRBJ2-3	CASSSTGQGLVTDTQYF
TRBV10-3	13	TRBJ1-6	CAISESESSPLHF
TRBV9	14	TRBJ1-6	CASSVTDGNSPLHF
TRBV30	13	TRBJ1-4	CAWDWGTNEKLFF
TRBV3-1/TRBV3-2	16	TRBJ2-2	CASSQDNRPTGGELFF
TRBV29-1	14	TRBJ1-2	CSVEDRNRVYGYTF
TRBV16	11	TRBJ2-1	CASSYEGEQFF
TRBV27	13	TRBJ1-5	CASSSGAGQPQHF
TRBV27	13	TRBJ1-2	CASSFQRSYGYTF
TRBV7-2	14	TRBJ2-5	CASSWTGDQETQYF
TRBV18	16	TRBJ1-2	CASSPSGLTPNYGYTF
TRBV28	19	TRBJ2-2	CASSSPGLAGGLDTGELFF
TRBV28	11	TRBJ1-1	CASLLNTEAFF
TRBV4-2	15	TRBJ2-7	CASSQDQRATYEQYF
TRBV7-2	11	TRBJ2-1	CAGGRTNEQFF
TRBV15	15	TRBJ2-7	CATSRERGAWNEQYF
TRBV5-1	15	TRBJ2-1	CASSSLAEPYNEQFF
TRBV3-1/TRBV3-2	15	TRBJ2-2	CASSQDTLSTGELFF
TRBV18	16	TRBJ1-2	CASSRNPREFSGGYTF
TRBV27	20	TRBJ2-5	CASSSLNPGLARTRQETQYF
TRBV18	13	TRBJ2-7	CASSPGRTGEQYF
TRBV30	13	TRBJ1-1	CAWEGVEGGVAFF
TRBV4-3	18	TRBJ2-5	CASSQDRAASSPGETQYF
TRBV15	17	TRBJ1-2	CATSIMGQGALVNGYTF
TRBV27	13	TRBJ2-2	CASSLSDTGELFF
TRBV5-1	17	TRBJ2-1	CASTVSGRTHSYNEQFF
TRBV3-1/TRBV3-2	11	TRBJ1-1	CASSQDRGAFF
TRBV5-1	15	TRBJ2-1	CASSRGQASYNEQFF
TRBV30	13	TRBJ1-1	CAWSVNPNTEAFF
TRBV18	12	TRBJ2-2	CASSRDSGELFF
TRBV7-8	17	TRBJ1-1	CASSMGPVNHGNTEAFF
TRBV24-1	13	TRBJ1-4	CATSDFTGEKLFF
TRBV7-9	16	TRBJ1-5	CASSQGTGGLNQPQHF
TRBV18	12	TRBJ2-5	CASSPMQETQYF
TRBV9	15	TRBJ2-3	CASSVGGGLADTQYF
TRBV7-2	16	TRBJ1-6	CASSLGVGVRNSPLHF
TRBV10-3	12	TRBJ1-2	CAIRDRGYGYTF
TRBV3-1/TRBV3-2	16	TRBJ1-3	CASSTIRTTIGNTIYF
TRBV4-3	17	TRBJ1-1	CASSQEPVFNRETEAFF
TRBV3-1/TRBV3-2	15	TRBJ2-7	CASSQLGQGSYEQYF
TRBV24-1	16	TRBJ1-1	CATSDPGTGAGTEAFF
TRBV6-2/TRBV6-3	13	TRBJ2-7	CASSYPGFYEQYF
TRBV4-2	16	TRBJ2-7	CASSQDRGTGGYEQYF
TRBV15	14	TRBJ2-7	CATSPSLGQYEQYF
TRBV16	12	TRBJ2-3	CASSPISDTQYF
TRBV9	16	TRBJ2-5	CASSVSPSFKGETQYF
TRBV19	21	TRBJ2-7	CASSILALRANRDSILYEQYF
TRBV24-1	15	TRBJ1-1	CATRSSGAMDTEAFF
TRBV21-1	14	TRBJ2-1	CASRPGGPWDEQFF